This TCR beta chain derives from a study of blood T cell repertoires in COVID-19. Study information: Acute and convalescent COVID-19 specimens originated in the United States, Italy and Spain. The cDNA or gDNA used as material had been derived from T cells, B-cell-depleted T cells, or PBMCs.

Per the authors' pipeline: Estimation of nucleated cell counts relied on the amplification of reference gene primers. Here immunoSEQ multiplex PCR was the method, and the copy in TCRdb shows in-frame clones only, minus some. V, J and clone size are those of that table, while D and trimming were read from the DNA. The sample consists of about 100,000 clones, 88% of them appearing once. The sequence was collected from a woman aged 60-75 years with acute or convalescent COVID-19. Sequenced: peripheral blood.

CDR3 bases: TGCAGCGTGTCAGATACGGGACTAAAGAATGAGCAGTTCTTC. Amino acid sequence: CSVSDTGLKNEQFF. The J gene is TRBJ2-1, the V gene TRBV29-1, with TRBD2 matching 7 bases. CDR1 and CDR2 from the germline V gene are SQVTM and ANQGSEA. CDR3 length: 14 amino acids. V lost 6 bases, J lost 7 bases, and 12 bases stayed unmatched.